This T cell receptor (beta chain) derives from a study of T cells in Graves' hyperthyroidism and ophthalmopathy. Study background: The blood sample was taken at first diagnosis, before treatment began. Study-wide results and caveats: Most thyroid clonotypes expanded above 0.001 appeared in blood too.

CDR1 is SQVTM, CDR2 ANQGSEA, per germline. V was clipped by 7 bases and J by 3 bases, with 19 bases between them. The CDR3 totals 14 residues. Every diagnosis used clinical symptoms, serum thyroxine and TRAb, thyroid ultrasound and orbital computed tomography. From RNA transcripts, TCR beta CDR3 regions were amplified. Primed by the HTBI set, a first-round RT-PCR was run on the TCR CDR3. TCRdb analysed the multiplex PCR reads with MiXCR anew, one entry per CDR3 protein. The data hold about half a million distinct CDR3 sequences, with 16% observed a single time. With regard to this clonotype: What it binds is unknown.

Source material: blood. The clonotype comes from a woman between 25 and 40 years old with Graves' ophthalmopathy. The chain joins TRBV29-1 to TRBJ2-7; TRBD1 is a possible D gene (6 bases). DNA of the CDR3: TGCAGCGCTTCAAAACAGGACAGAAACTACGAGCAGTACTTC. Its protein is CSASKQDRNYEQYF.